This T cell receptor beta chain was identified in a study of cytomegalovirus exposure and HLA in healthy donors. V was pared by 4 bases and J by 3 bases, with 16 bases between. The CDR3 has 16 residues. Germline-derived CDR1 and CDR2 are SGHRS and YFSETQ. In the PCR, 60 Vbeta and 13 Jbeta primers were used. Only in-frame clones appear in the TCRdb table, and some are missing; sequencing was by immunoSEQ multiplex PCR. Among more than 90,000 clones, around 69% were seen once, and the ten largest hold 16%. The V call is TRBV5-1, the J call TRBJ2-2, with D possibly TRBD1 on 5 matching bases. The sequence derives from a man aged 45-60 years in good health and CMV-seropositive. The material sequenced was PBMCs. The CDR3 protein is CASSAYTGGYTGELFF. The CDR3 nucleotides are TGCGCCAGCAGCGCCTATACAGGCGGATACACCGGGGAGCTGTTTTTT.